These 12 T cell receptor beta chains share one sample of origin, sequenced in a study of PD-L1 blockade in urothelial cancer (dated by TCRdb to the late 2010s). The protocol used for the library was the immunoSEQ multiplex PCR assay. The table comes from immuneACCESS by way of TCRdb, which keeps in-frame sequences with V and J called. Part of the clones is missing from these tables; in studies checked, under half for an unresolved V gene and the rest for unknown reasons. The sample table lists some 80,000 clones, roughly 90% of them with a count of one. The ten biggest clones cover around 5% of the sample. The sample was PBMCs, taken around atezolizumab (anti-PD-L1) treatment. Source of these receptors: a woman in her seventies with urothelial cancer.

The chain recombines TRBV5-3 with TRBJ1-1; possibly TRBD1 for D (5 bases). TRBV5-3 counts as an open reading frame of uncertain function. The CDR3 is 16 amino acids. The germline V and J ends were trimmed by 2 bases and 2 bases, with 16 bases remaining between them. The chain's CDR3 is CARSFHARVVNTEAFF. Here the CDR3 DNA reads TGTGCCAGAAGCTTTCACGCCAGGGTGGTTAACACTGAAGCTTTCTTT.

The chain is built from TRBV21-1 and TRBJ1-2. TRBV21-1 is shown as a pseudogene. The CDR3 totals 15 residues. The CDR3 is CASSKSSWPGGGYTF. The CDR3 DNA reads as TGTGCCAGCAGCAAAAGCTCCTGGCCGGGGGGCGGCTACACCTTC.

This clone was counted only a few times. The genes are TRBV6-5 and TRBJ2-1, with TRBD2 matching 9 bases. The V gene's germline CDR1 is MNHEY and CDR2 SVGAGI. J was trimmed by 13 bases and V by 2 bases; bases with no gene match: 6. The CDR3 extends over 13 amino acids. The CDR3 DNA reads TGTGCCAGCAGTTACGGGACTAGCAAGAGCCAGTTCTTC. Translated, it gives CASSYGTSKSQFF.

The CDR3 here is CASSLATGYGTDTQYF. In DNA form, the CDR3 reads TGTGCCAGCAGCTTGGCCACAGGGTACGGCACAGATACGCAGTATTTT. The chain is built from TRBV5-4 and TRBJ2-3; D is perhaps TRBD1 (6 bases). The CDR3 covers 16 residues. Trimming left V 0 bases short and J 1 base short, with 12 bases between. Germline V CDR1 and CDR2: SGHNT, YYREEE (reference sequence).

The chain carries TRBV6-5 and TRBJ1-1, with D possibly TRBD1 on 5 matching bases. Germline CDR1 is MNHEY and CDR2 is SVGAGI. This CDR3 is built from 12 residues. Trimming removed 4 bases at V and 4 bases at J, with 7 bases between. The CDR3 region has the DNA TGTGCCAGCAGTTTGGGGCCCACTGAAGCTTTCTTT. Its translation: CASSLGPTEAFF.

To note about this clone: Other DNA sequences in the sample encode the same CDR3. CDR3 protein: CATSRRKQGTGELFF. CDR3 nucleotides: TGTGCCACCAGCAGGAGGAAACAGGGGACCGGGGAGCTGTTTTTT. V usage is TRBV15 and J usage is TRBJ2-2; the match to TRBD1 covers 7 bases. Germline lookup yields CDR1 LNHNV and CDR2 YYDKDF (reference sequence). V was clipped by 3 bases and J by 5 bases; unmatched bases: 6. The CDR3 has 15 residues.

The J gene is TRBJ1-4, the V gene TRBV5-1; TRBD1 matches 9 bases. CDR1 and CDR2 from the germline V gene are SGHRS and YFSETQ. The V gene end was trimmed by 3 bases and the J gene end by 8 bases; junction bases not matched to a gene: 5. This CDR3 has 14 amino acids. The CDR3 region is CASSSGQGGEKLFF. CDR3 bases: TGCGCCAGCAGCTCGGGACAGGGTGGGGAAAAACTGTTTTTT.

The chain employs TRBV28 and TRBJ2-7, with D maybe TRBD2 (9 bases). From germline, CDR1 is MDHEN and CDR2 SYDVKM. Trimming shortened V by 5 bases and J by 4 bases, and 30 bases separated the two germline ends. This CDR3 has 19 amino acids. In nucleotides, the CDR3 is TGTGCCAGCAGTCCACGACAGGGGCGGGGCGGGAGGGTCCCTTACGAGCAGTACTTC. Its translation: CASSPRQGRGGRVPYEQYF. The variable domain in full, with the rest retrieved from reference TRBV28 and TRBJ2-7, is DVKVTQSSRYLVKRTGEKVFLECVQDMDHENMFWYRQDPGLGLRLIYFSYDVKMKEKGDIPEGYSVSREKKERFSLILESASTNQTSMYLCASSPRQGRGGRVPYEQYFGPGTRLTVT.

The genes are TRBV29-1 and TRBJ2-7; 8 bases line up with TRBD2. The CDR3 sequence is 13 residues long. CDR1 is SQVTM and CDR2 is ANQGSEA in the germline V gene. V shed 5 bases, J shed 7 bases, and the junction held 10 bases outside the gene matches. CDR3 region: CSVRRAGEGEQYF. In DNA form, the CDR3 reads TGCAGCGTTCGTCGAGCGGGAGAAGGTGAGCAGTACTTC.

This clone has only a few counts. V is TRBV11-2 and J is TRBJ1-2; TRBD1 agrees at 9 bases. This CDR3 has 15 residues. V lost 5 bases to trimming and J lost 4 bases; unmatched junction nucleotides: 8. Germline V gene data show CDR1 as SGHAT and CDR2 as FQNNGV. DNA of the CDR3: TGTGCCAGCAGCCCTACAGGGGGCGCGGGCTATGGCTACACCTTC. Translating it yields CASSPTGGAGYGYTF.

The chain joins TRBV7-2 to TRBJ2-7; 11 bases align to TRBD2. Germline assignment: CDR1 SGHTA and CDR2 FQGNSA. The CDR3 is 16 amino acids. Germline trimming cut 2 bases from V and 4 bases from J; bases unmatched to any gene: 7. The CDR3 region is CASSLLPSGRLYEQYF. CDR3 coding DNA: TGTGCCAGCAGCTTATTGCCTAGCGGGAGGCTGTACGAGCAGTACTTC.

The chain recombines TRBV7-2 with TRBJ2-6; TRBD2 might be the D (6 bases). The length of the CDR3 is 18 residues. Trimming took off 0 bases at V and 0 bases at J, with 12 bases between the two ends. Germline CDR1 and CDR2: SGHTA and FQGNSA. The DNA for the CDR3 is TGTGCCAGCAGCTTAGCGAGGCTAGCGCACTCTGGGGCCAACGTCCTGACTTTC. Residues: CASSLARLAHSGANVLTF.